These 21 T cell receptor beta chains came from one sample sequenced in a study of blood T cell repertoires in COVID-19. Generated by immunoSEQ multiplex PCR, the TCRdb table keeps only in-frame clones and is missing some. The sample lists roughly 100,000 clones; about four fifths were seen once. The sequencing input was peripheral blood. These receptors originate from a woman older than 75 with acute or convalescent COVID-19.

The chain uses TRBV9 and TRBJ2-6, with D perhaps matching TRBD1 (6 bases). The CDR3 runs 16 residues. Germline-derived CDR1 and CDR2 are SGDLS and YYNGEE. Deletions cut 4 bases from V and 0 bases from J, with 11 bases between. CDR3 DNA: TGTGCCAGCAGCCAGGGACATGTCTCTGGGGCCAACGTCCTGACTTTC. This sequence encodes CASSQGHVSGANVLTF.

The CDR3 loop reads CASSEESNGYGYTF. The CDR3 coding sequence is TGTGCCAGCAGTGAAGAATCTAACGGCTATGGCTACACCTTC. The chain employs TRBV2 and TRBJ1-2; no definite D call. In germline, CDR1 is SNHLY, CDR2 FYNNEI. Trimming cost V 1 base and J 4 bases, with 10 bases left between them. The CDR3 loop spans 14 amino acids.

The table lists this clone with many counts. This chain links TRBV2 with TRBJ2-1; the D is unclear. The CDR3 covers 13 residues. V lost 5 bases and J 7 bases, leaving 12 bases between the germline ends. The germline CDR1 and CDR2 sequences are SNHLY and FYNNEI. The CDR3 DNA is TGTGCCAGCAGTCCGAACCCCGGGAATGAGCAGTTCTTC. As protein: CASSPNPGNEQFF.

The chain links TRBV6-5 to TRBJ1-2, with D unresolved. V lost 10 bases and J lost 4, with 16 bases in between. Germline values: CDR1 MNHEY, CDR2 SVGAGI. The CDR3 has 13 residues. The CDR3 protein is CATLPGLGYGYTF. CDR3 in DNA: TGTGCCACCCTCCCGGGTCTTGGCTATGGCTACACCTTC.

The chain couples TRBV6-5 to TRBJ2-2, with a tentative D call TRBD2 (6 bases). V lost 2 bases and J 4 bases, leaving 8 bases between the germline ends. The V gene's germline CDR1 is MNHEY and CDR2 SVGAGI. This CDR3 comprises 14 residues. CDR3 bases: TGTGCCAGCAGTTACCGCGGGGCCACCGGGGAGCTGTTTTTT. Its protein product is CASSYRGATGELFF.

The J gene is TRBJ2-1, the V gene TRBV2; tentative D call: TRBD2 (6 bases). The V and J ends lost 2 bases and 9 bases respectively, with 11 bases between them. The CDR3 totals 13 residues. The germline gives CDR1 SNHLY, CDR2 FYNNEI. CDR3 coding DNA: TGTGCCAGCAGTGAATTTGTGGGAGGTGAGCAGTTCTTC. It translates to CASSEFVGGEQFF.

This clone was seen only once. The genes are TRBV9 and TRBJ1-5, with unresolved D. V was trimmed by 0 bases and J by 5 bases, leaving 6 bases between them. The CDR3 is 13 amino acids. CDR1 and CDR2 (germline): SGDLS, YYNGEE. The CDR3 sequence: CASSVATDQPQHF. The DNA for the CDR3 is TGTGCCAGCAGCGTAGCTACGGATCAGCCCCAGCATTTT.

This rearrangement joins TRBV5-6 to TRBJ1-5; 12 bases are shared with TRBD1. CDR1 is SGHDT, CDR2 YYEEEE, per germline. Trimming at V came to 4 bases and at J to 6 bases, leaving 5 bases not matched to a gene. The CDR3 length is 15 residues. CDR3 sequence reads: CASSRWGQGAQPQHF. CDR3 coding DNA: TGTGCCAGCAGCCGCTGGGGACAGGGGGCTCAGCCCCAGCATTTT.

V usage is TRBV6-5 and J usage is TRBJ2-1, with 8 bases fitting TRBD2. Looked up from germline, CDR1 is MNHEY and CDR2 is SVGAGI. V was pared by 7 bases and J by 7 bases, with 9 bases of the junction left unmatched. This CDR3 has 14 amino acids. CDR3 protein: CASKKSGSTNEQFF. DNA for the CDR3: TGTGCCAGCAAGAAGAGCGGGAGTACGAATGAGCAGTTCTTC.

The chain joins TRBV2 to TRBJ1-1; 9 nucleotides align to TRBD1. Germline lookup yields CDR1 SNHLY and CDR2 FYNNEI. The CDR3 covers 14 residues. The junction had 6 bases not matched to a gene; V was cut back by 9 bases and J by 1 base. Here the CDR3 reads CASFRDRENTEAFF. The CDR3 DNA is TGTGCCAGTTTCCGGGACAGGGAGAACACTGAAGCTTTCTTT.

This rearrangement joins TRBV20-1 to TRBJ1-5, with D unresolved. The CDR3 extends over 14 amino acids. V was clipped by 3 bases and J by 0 bases, with 9 bases between them. In germline, CDR1 is DFQATT, CDR2 SNEGSKA (reference sequence). This CDR3 reads CSASPRPSNQPQHF. CDR3 DNA: TGCAGTGCTAGTCCCAGGCCTAGCAATCAGCCCCAGCATTTT.

This chain links TRBV29-1 with TRBJ1-1; D unclear. The CDR3 spans 14 residues. Germline CDR1 is SQVTM and CDR2 is ANQGSEA. V lost 7 bases and J lost 0, with 15 bases in between. CDR3 amino acids: CSADSWGVNTEAFF. DNA of the CDR3: TGCAGCGCTGATTCTTGGGGAGTGAACACTGAAGCTTTCTTT.

The chain couples TRBV11-3 to TRBJ1-4; 7 bases match TRBD1. The germline CDR1 and CDR2 sequences are SGHNT and YENEEA. The CDR3 length is 14 residues. With V trimmed by 5 bases and J by 2 bases, 2 bases remained unmatched. CDR3 residues: CASSEQGTNEKLFF. DNA of the CDR3: TGTGCCAGCAGCGAACAGGGGACTAATGAAAAACTGTTTTTT.

This CDR3 reads CSVGSIGGMDTEAFF. CDR3 nucleotides: TGCAGCGTTGGGTCTATTGGGGGGATGGACACTGAAGCTTTCTTT. The chain joins TRBV29-1 to TRBJ1-1; a weak D match, TRBD1 (5 bases). The CDR3 is 15 amino acids. The V end lost 4 bases, the J end lost 3 bases, and 18 bases lay between the germline ends. Germline assignment: CDR1 SQVTM and CDR2 ANQGSEA.

This chain connects TRBV19 to TRBJ1-2; TRBD1 matches 8 bases. The CDR3 contains 13 residues. Germline trimming cut 3 bases from V and 4 bases from J; bases unmatched to any gene: 1. Per the germline V gene, CDR1 is LNHDA and CDR2 is SQIVND (reference sequence). In DNA, the CDR3 is TGTGCCAGTAGTATCGACAGGGGCTATGGCTACACCTTC. Its translation is CASSIDRGYGYTF.

The DNA for the CDR3 is TGTGCCACCAGTGGAGGGGGCCTTCGGGAAAAACTGTTTTTT. Protein product: CATSGGGLREKLFF. The rearrangement links TRBV24-1 to TRBJ1-4; 7 bases are shared with TRBD1. The CDR3 length is 14 residues. V was clipped by 5 bases and J by 8 bases; unmatched bases: 7. The V gene's germline CDR1 is KGHDR and CDR2 SFDVKD.

V is TRBV28 and J is TRBJ1-2; D is ambiguous. V dropped 6 bases and J dropped 6 bases, with 14 bases sitting between them. Germline V CDR1 and CDR2: MDHEN, SYDVKM. This CDR3 has 13 residues. The CDR3 loop is CASRVVSSDGYTF. In DNA, the CDR3 is TGTGCCAGCAGGGTGGTTTCTTCGGATGGCTACACCTTC.

The genes are TRBV11-3 and TRBJ2-7, with TRBD1 identical over 7 bases. This CDR3 spans 14 amino acids. Germline-derived CDR1 and CDR2 are SGHNT and YENEEA. Trimming at V came to 3 bases and at J to 0 bases, leaving 2 bases not matched to a gene. Here the CDR3 reads CASSLGQSSYEQYF. In DNA form, the CDR3 reads TGTGCCAGCAGCTTGGGACAGAGCTCCTACGAGCAGTACTTC.

CDR3 nucleotide sequence: TGTGCCAGCTCACCAACCCTAGCGGGAGGGTTTGGAACCGGGGAGCTGTTTTTT. Its translation: CASSPTLAGGFGTGELFF. The chain is built from TRBV18 and TRBJ2-2; 12 nucleotides match TRBD2. The length of the CDR3 is 18 residues. Germline CDR1 reads KGHSH; CDR2 reads LQKENI. Trimming at V came to 2 bases and at J to 5 bases, leaving 9 bases not matched to a gene.

The J gene is TRBJ2-5, the V gene TRBV7-6, with D tentatively TRBD2 (6 bases). This CDR3 comprises 14 residues. The ends were cut back, 2 bases at V and 5 bases at J, with 12 bases in the middle. Germline V gene sequence: CDR1 SGHVS, CDR2 FNYEAQ. The CDR3 DNA is TGTGCCAGCAGCTTATGGGGCGGGGACGAGACCCAGTACTTC. This sequence encodes CASSLWGGDETQYF.

V and J are TRBV28 and TRBJ2-7, with D tentatively TRBD1 (6 bases). Trimming cost V 5 bases and J 5 bases, with 22 bases left between them. The CDR3 extends over 16 amino acids. The germline CDR1 and CDR2 sequences are MDHEN and SYDVKM. The CDR3 DNA sequence: TGTGCCAGCAGTGCCCCGGGGCAGGGGAAGGTTAACGAGCAGTACTTC. Protein product: CASSAPGQGKVNEQYF.